These T cell receptor beta chains were read from a single sample in a study of technical replicates of blood from several donors. The table came from immunoSEQ multiplex PCR; TCRdb's copy has only in-frame clones and leaves some out. This table has under 100,000 clones, 80% to 90% appearing once. The sequenced sample was PBMCs. The receptors here all came from a human donor in good health. Some clones in this sample may be carry-over from other donors' samples. The CDR3 runs from the conserved cysteine through the conserved F or W. D genes are given only for firm matches.

v_call: TRBV5-1; d_call: TRBD2; cdr3_aa: CASSLDSGRWAGQFF
v_call: TRBV4-3; d_call: NA; cdr3_aa: CASSQDSVSYEQYF
v_call: TRBV30; d_call: TRBD1; cdr3_aa: CASGGQGQPQHF
v_call: TRBV5-1; d_call: NA; cdr3_aa: CASSISSGAGGYTF
v_call: TRBV4-3; d_call: NA; cdr3_aa: CASSQEFTSSPLHF
v_call: TRBV2; d_call: NA; cdr3_aa: CASSTYGTTNEKLFF
v_call: TRBV10-3; d_call: TRBD2; cdr3_aa: CAITGPSGGDNEQFF
v_call: TRBV6-5; d_call: TRBD1; cdr3_aa: CASSYATGTGREPLHF
v_call: TRBV5-1; d_call: TRBD1; cdr3_aa: CASSSKKTGGESGELFF
v_call: TRBV27; d_call: TRBD1; cdr3_aa: CASSTKTGGNYGYTF
v_call: TRBV4-3; d_call: TRBD1; cdr3_aa: CASSQDPQGANTEAFF
v_call: TRBV6-1; d_call: NA; cdr3_aa: CASSLGLTDVETQYF
v_call: TRBV6-7; d_call: TRBD2; cdr3_aa: CASSYSIAGRPSETYNEQFF
v_call: TRBV11-2; d_call: TRBD2; cdr3_aa: CASSPAGAMNEQYF
v_call: TRBV11-2; d_call: TRBD1; cdr3_aa: CASSSPGQIPYEQYF
v_call: TRBV11-2; d_call: TRBD2; cdr3_aa: CASSLPSGRSYEQYF
v_call: TRBV7-9; d_call: NA; cdr3_aa: CASSQGGNNEQFF
v_call: TRBV5-1; d_call: NA; cdr3_aa: CASSLGTGGGSGANVLTF
v_call: TRBV5-1; d_call: NA; cdr3_aa: CASSLGVNANTGELFF
v_call: TRBV9; d_call: TRBD2; cdr3_aa: CASGSSGNVYEQYF
v_call: TRBV30; d_call: NA; cdr3_aa: CAWSVRGTSGNTIYF
v_call: TRBV6-5; d_call: TRBD1; cdr3_aa: CASSYRGTATNSPLHF
v_call: TRBV5-1; d_call: NA; cdr3_aa: CASSPGNSGANVLTF
v_call: TRBV5-1; d_call: NA; cdr3_aa: CASSPGIDYEQYF
v_call: TRBV10-3; d_call: TRBD2; cdr3_aa: CATMTSGGITDTQYF
v_call: TRBV7-9; d_call: TRBD2; cdr3_aa: CATSGGGPYEQYF
v_call: TRBV7-9; d_call: NA; cdr3_aa: CASSLERWGVDEQYF
v_call: TRBV2; d_call: TRBD2; cdr3_aa: CASSVGRGEYEQYF
v_call: TRBV7-8; d_call: NA; cdr3_aa: CASSPSERGYYGYTF
v_call: TRBV7-3; d_call: NA; cdr3_aa: CASSPFSPLHF
v_call: TRBV5-4; d_call: TRBD1; cdr3_aa: CASSQDRARGEQYF
v_call: TRBV5-4; d_call: NA; cdr3_aa: CASSSGVGRNQPQHF
v_call: TRBV27; d_call: NA; cdr3_aa: CASSLYPGVYEQYF
v_call: TRBV6-5; d_call: NA; cdr3_aa: CASRGNNQPQHF
v_call: TRBV18; d_call: TRBD1; cdr3_aa: CASSSSQGYEQYF
v_call: TRBV28; d_call: NA; cdr3_aa: CASSQGGRAGYTF
v_call: TRBV18; d_call: TRBD2; cdr3_aa: CAGASGVTDTQYF
v_call: TRBV5-1; d_call: NA; cdr3_aa: CASSLSSSGNTIYF
v_call: TRBV7-2; d_call: TRBD2; cdr3_aa: CASALLGTSGSSWPETQYF
v_call: TRBV9; d_call: NA; cdr3_aa: CASSVASGVGYTF
v_call: TRBV13; d_call: TRBD1; cdr3_aa: CASSPLGTGPDTEAFF
v_call: TRBV9; d_call: NA; cdr3_aa: CASSPRSTTVEAFF
v_call: TRBV5-1; d_call: NA; cdr3_aa: CASSLSESYEQYF
v_call: TRBV15; d_call: NA; cdr3_aa: CATSRALDSANTGELFF
v_call: TRBV5-1; d_call: TRBD2; cdr3_aa: CASSGGTSGETQYF